The T cell receptor (beta chain) described here comes from a study of early T cells in non-severe SARS-CoV-2 infection. About the study: Sequencing targeted bulk RNA from unsorted whole blood, leaving chains unpaired. Whole-study findings and limits: VDJdb matching skewed toward anti-spike CD8 responses, missing private and CD4 specificities.

Individual cDNA molecules received unique molecular identifiers. TCRdb re-called the 5' RACE reads with MiXCR, one entry per CDR3 protein. In the table there are some 50,000 distinct CDR3 sequences, roughly a tenth of which are singletons. The CDR3 runs 13 residues. The V end was cut by 6 bases, the J end by 2 bases, with 11 bases between. This clonotype was seen repeatedly, ten times or more. Antigen: not known. This sequence originates from an adult who was a healthcare worker with PCR-confirmed SARS-CoV-2 infection or an uninfected control (not recorded which). The specimen was whole blood. The chain is built from TRBV12-3 or TRBV12-4 and TRBJ2-7, with D tentatively TRBD1 or TRBD2 (5 bases each). CDR3 region: CASRASRAYEQYF. CDR3 sequence (DNA): TGTGCCAGCAGAGCTAGCAGGGCCTACGAGCAGTACTTC.